In its sample, the clone carrying this T cell receptor beta chain was seen a few times. For the second PCR, which ran for roughly 6 to 12 cycles, a sample-barcoded 5' primer and a J-beta primer mix were used. Every cDNA was tagged by a template-switch adaptor with 12 random nucleotides. Every sample gave at least 2.5 million paired-end reads containing CDR3. From the 5' RACE reads, TCRdb called clonotypes with MiXCR, one entry per CDR3 protein. There are 650,000 to 700,000 distinct CDR3 sequences in the sample; roughly 30% occur only once, and about 16% lies in the top ten. The sample originates from a study of blood T cells in healthy people across ages. The CDR3 consists of 13 residues. Deletions cut 5 bases from V and 8 bases from J, with 10 bases between. Healthy Caucasians from Russia aged roughly 6 to 90 served as donors. Donors each provided roughly 9.6 milliliters of peripheral blood.

This chain connects TRBV12-3 or TRBV12-4 to TRBJ1-6; TRBD1 might be the D (6 bases). Sequenced material: blood. The receptor was isolated from a woman of 80 years or more in good health. CDR3 protein: CASSVTGYSPLHF. The DNA of the CDR3 is TGTGCCAGCAGTGTGACAGGCTATTCACCCCTCCACTTT.